A selection of T cell receptor beta chains follows, all from one sample in a study of Graves' ophthalmopathy and Graves' hyperthyroidism. From the multiplex PCR reads, TCRdb called clonotypes with MiXCR, one entry per CDR3 protein. This table holds about 590,000 distinct CDR3 sequences, under 45% found once. Source material: peripheral blood or thyroid tissue (not recorded which). The origin of the receptors is an adult man with Graves' hyperthyroidism. CDR3s include the opening cysteine and the closing phenylalanine or tryptophan. The order of the fields is D gene, clone size, J gene, V gene, CDR3 protein, CDR3 DNA. The D gene is left open where the match is weak. Size is omitted from some rows. Given values are once, few, many or a class for expanded clones.

D: -; size: few; J: TRBJ2-2; V: TRBV5-4; CDR3: CASSSSGKNTGELFF; DNA: TGTGCCAGCAGCTCGAGCGGAAAGAACACCGGGGAGCTGTTTTTT
D: -; size: many; J: TRBJ1-1; V: TRBV10-2; CDR3: CASRPDRNTEAFF; DNA: TGCGCCAGCAGACCAGACCGAAACACTGAAGCTTTCTTT
D: TRBD2; size: once; J: TRBJ2-1; V: TRBV11-2; CDR3: CASSLGGLAGGEQFF; DNA: TGTGCCAGCAGCTTGGGGGGACTAGCGGGGGGAGAGCAGTTCTTC
D: TRBD2; size: -; J: TRBJ2-3; V: TRBV20-1; CDR3: CSFRLAGGRDTQYF; DNA: TGCAGTTTTAGACTAGCGGGAGGGAGAGATACGCAGTATTTT
D: TRBD1; size: many; J: TRBJ2-2; V: TRBV12-3/TRBV12-4; CDR3: CASSSYRGTNTGELFF; DNA: TGTGCCAGCAGCTCGTACAGGGGTACGAACACCGGGGAGCTGTTTTTT
D: TRBD1; size: -; J: TRBJ2-2; V: TRBV6-5; CDR3: CAIMSGQGNTGELFF; DNA: TGTGCCATCATGTCGGGACAGGGGAACACCGGGGAGCTGTTTTTT
D: -; size: many; J: TRBJ2-7; V: TRBV9; CDR3: CASSAWGGLPYEQYF; DNA: TGTGCCAGCAGCGCGTGGGGTGGCTTGCCCTACGAGCAGTACTTC
D: TRBD1; size: -; J: TRBJ1-2; V: TRBV29-1; CDR3: CSVRDRDGYTF; DNA: TGCAGCGTGAGGGACAGGGATGGCTACACCTTC
D: TRBD2; size: few; J: TRBJ2-1; V: TRBV19; CDR3: CASSIDLTGGRGISYNEQFF; DNA: TGTGCCAGTAGTATAGATCTTACGGGGGGGCGGGGGATCTCCTACAATGAGCAGTTCTTC
D: -; size: few; J: TRBJ1-3; V: TRBV9; CDR3: CASSDAMGNTIYF; DNA: TGTGCCAGCAGCGATGCAATGGGAAACACCATATATTTT
D: -; size: many; J: TRBJ2-5; V: TRBV6-5; CDR3: CASSERGAETQYF; DNA: TGTGCCAGCAGTGAAAGGGGCGCGGAGACCCAGTACTTC
D: TRBD1; size: once; J: TRBJ1-1; V: TRBV20-1; CDR3: CSTRDWTGRPNTEAFF; DNA: TGCAGTACTAGAGATTGGACAGGGCGCCCGAACACTGAAGCTTTCTTT
D: -; size: -; J: TRBJ2-3; V: TRBV12-3/TRBV12-4; CDR3: CASSDQGYTQYF; DNA: TGTGCCAGCAGTGATCAGGGGTATACGCAGTATTTT
D: TRBD1; size: -; J: TRBJ1-1; V: TRBV7-3; CDR3: CASSPGRGPGTGAEAFF; DNA: TGTGCCAGCAGCCCGGGCCGGGGTCCCGGGACAGGAGCTGAAGCTTTCTTT
D: TRBD1; size: -; J: TRBJ2-5; V: TRBV7-8; CDR3: CASIQTGTGAKETQYF; DNA: TGTGCCAGCATCCAGACCGGGACAGGGGCCAAAGAGACCCAGTACTTC
D: -; size: once; J: TRBJ1-1; V: TRBV12-3/TRBV12-4; CDR3: CASSDPRGLLPTEAFF; DNA: TGTGCCAGCAGCGACCCGCGAGGGTTGCTTCCCACTGAAGCTTTCTTT
D: -; size: -; J: TRBJ2-1; V: TRBV9; CDR3: CASSVVEHEQFF; DNA: TGTGCCAGCAGCGTAGTGGAGCATGAGCAGTTCTTC
D: -; size: once; J: TRBJ2-3; V: TRBV7-2; CDR3: CASSLLAGITDTQYF; DNA: TGTGCCAGCAGCCTATTGGCGGGTATCACAGATACGCAGTATTTT
D: -; size: many; J: TRBJ1-2; V: TRBV20-1; CDR3: CSAIDRLSYGYTF; DNA: TGCAGTGCAATAGACAGGCTAAGCTATGGCTACACCTTC
D: -; size: -; J: TRBJ2-3; V: TRBV20-1; CDR3: CSAREAGFSTDTQYF; DNA: TGCAGTGCTAGGGAGGCGGGGTTTAGCACAGATACGCAGTATTTT
D: -; size: many; J: TRBJ2-6; V: TRBV2; CDR3: CASSVQGVSSSGANVLTF; DNA: TGTGCCAGCAGTGTCCAGGGCGTCTCTAGCTCTGGGGCCAACGTCCTGACTTTC
D: -; size: many; J: TRBJ1-2; V: TRBV7-2; CDR3: CASRKMQDIREGYTF; DNA: TGTGCCAGCAGGAAGATGCAGGACATTAGGGAGGGCTACACCTTC
D: -; size: few; J: TRBJ2-7; V: TRBV27; CDR3: CASGEGVSYEQYF; DNA: TGTGCCAGCGGGGAAGGGGTCTCCTACGAGCAGTACTTC
D: TRBD2; size: many; J: TRBJ2-5; V: TRBV20-1; CDR3: CSAGPGTSGRETQYF; DNA: TGCAGTGCTGGACCAGGGACTAGCGGGAGAGAGACCCAGTACTTC
D: TRBD1; size: -; J: TRBJ1-5; V: TRBV20-1; CDR3: CSARYRGKAFQPQHF; DNA: TGCAGTGCTAGGTACAGGGGGAAGGCTTTTCAGCCCCAGCATTTT
D: -; size: -; J: TRBJ2-7; V: TRBV10-3; CDR3: CAISGTGTPRKTYEQYF; DNA: TGTGCCATCAGTGGTACCGGGACCCCAAGGAAAACCTACGAGCAGTACTTC
D: TRBD2; size: -; J: TRBJ2-3; V: TRBV29-1; CDR3: CSATSVGNTDTQYF; DNA: TGCAGCGCCACTAGCGTTGGAAACACAGATACGCAGTATTTT
D: TRBD2; size: once; J: TRBJ2-7; V: TRBV29-1; CDR3: CSWSGSINEQYF; DNA: TGCAGCTGGAGCGGGAGTATCAACGAGCAGTACTTC
D: -; size: few; J: TRBJ1-2; V: TRBV30; CDR3: CAWRQGREGYTF; DNA: TGTGCCTGGAGGCAGGGAAGGGAAGGCTACACCTTC
D: -; size: many; J: TRBJ1-1; V: TRBV19; CDR3: CASSISQMNTEAFF; DNA: TGTGCCAGTAGTATTAGTCAGATGAACACTGAAGCTTTCTTT
D: -; size: many; J: TRBJ2-7; V: TRBV7-9; CDR3: CASSPSGLSYEQYF; DNA: TGTGCCAGCAGCCCCTCCGGGTTGAGCTACGAGCAGTACTTC
D: -; size: -; J: TRBJ2-7; V: TRBV19; CDR3: CASSPDGSYEQYF; DNA: TGTGCCAGTAGTCCGGACGGTTCCTACGAGCAGTACTTC
D: -; size: -; J: TRBJ2-1; V: TRBV10-3; CDR3: CAISPGLSYNEQFF; DNA: TGTGCCATTTCCCCTGGACTCTCCTACAATGAGCAGTTCTTC
D: -; size: few; J: TRBJ2-2; V: TRBV24-1; CDR3: CASSLSIPLAYLTGELFF; DNA: TGTGCCAGCAGTTTATCGATCCCCCTAGCGTACCTCACCGGGGAGCTGTTTTTT
D: TRBD1; size: many; J: TRBJ1-6; V: TRBV7-6; CDR3: CASRTGAGYNSPLHF; DNA: TGTGCCAGCAGGACAGGGGCTGGCTATAATTCACCCCTCCACTTT
D: TRBD1; size: -; J: TRBJ1-1; V: TRBV29-1; CDR3: CSVEELGQGDGAFF; DNA: TGCAGCGTTGAAGAATTAGGACAGGGGGATGGAGCTTTCTTT
D: TRBD2; size: few; J: TRBJ2-3; V: TRBV29-1; CDR3: CSVKGTSGSADTQYF; DNA: TGCAGCGTTAAAGGGACTAGCGGGAGCGCAGATACGCAGTATTTT
D: -; size: many; J: TRBJ1-5; V: TRBV2; CDR3: CASRPGSYSNQPQHF; DNA: TGTGCCAGCAGGCCAGGGAGTTATAGCAATCAGCCCCAGCATTTT
D: -; size: many; J: TRBJ2-5; V: TRBV2; CDR3: CASSPPAGETQYF; DNA: TGTGCCAGCAGTCCCCCCGCAGGAGAGACCCAGTACTTC
D: TRBD2; size: many; J: TRBJ2-7; V: TRBV7-2; CDR3: CASSLDGRKYEQYF; DNA: TGTGCCAGCAGCTTAGACGGGAGGAAGTACGAGCAGTACTTC
D: -; size: many; J: TRBJ2-7; V: TRBV7-6; CDR3: CASSLGSRNLYEQYF; DNA: TGTGCCAGCAGCTTAGGTTCCCGGAACCTCTACGAGCAGTACTTC
D: -; size: many; J: TRBJ2-7; V: TRBV7-8; CDR3: CASSPGRIYEQYF; DNA: TGTGCCAGCAGCCCGGGACGGATCTACGAGCAGTACTTC